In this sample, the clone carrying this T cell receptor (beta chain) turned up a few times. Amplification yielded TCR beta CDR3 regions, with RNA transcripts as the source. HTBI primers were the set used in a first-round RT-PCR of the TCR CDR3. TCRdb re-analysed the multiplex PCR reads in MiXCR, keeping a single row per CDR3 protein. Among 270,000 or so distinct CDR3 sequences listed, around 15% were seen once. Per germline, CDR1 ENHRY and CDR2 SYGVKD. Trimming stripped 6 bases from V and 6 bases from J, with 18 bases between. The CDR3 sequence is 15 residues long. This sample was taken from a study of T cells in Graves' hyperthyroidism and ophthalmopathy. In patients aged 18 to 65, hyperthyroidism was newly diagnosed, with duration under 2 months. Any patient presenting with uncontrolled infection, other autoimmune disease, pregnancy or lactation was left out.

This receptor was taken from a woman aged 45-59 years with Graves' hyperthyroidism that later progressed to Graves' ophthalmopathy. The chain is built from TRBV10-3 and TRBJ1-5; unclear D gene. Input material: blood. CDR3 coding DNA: TGTGCCATCAGGGCTAAGTCCTCTCCAGTTCAGCCCCAGCATTTT. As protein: CAIRAKSSPVQPQHF.